This record covers a single T cell receptor (delta chain). The TCRdb protein comes from a much larger clone and disagrees with this DNA's translation at residue 13, likely due to a read error; the protein given here is derived from the DNA. At the DNA level, this CDR3 is encoded by other sequences in the same sample as well. Gammadelta T cells were flow-sorted from PBMC into Vgamma9/Vdelta2+ and Vdelta2-negative populations for bulk analysis. The sample belongs to a study of γδ T cells in repeated Plasmodium falciparum infection. TCRdb re-called clones from the multiplex PCR reads via CATT. The sample records 93,000 or so delta-chain clones, approximately 0.92% being singletons. The CDR3 sequence is 16 residues long. CDR1 GEAIGNYY and CDR2 EKD come from the germline V gene.

The receptor comes from a pool of human donors (malaria-infected and uninfected, not separated). The chain recombines TRDV2 with TRDJ2; no clear D. What was sequenced was gamma-delta T cells from blood. CDR3 DNA: TGTGCCTGTGACACCGTATATGGGAGAGGGACAGCAAAACTCTTCTTT. Residues: CACDTVYGRGTAKLFF.